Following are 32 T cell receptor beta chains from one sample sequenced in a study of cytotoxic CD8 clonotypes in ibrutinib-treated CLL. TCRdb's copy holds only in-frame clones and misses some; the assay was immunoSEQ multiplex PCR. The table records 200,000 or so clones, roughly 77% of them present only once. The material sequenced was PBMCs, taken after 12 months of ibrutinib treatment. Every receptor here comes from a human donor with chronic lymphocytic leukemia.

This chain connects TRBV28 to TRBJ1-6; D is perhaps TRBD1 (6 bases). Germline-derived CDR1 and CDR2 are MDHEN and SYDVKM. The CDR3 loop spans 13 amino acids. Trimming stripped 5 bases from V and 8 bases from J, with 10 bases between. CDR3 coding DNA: TGTGCCAGCAGTGAGAACAGGGATTCACCCCTCCACTTT. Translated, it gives CASSENRDSPLHF.

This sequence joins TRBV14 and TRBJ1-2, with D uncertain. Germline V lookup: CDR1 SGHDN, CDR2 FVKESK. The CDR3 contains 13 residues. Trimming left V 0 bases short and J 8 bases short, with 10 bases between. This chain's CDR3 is CASSQDARLGYTF. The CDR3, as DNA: TGTGCCAGCAGCCAAGATGCCCGTTTGGGCTACACCTTC.

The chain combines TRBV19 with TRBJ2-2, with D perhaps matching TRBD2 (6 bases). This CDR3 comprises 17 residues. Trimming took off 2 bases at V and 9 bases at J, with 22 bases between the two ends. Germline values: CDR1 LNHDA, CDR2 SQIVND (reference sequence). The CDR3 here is CASSIQRASALGRELFF. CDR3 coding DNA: TGTGCCAGTAGTATACAGCGGGCTAGCGCCCTTGGTAGGGAGCTGTTTTTT.

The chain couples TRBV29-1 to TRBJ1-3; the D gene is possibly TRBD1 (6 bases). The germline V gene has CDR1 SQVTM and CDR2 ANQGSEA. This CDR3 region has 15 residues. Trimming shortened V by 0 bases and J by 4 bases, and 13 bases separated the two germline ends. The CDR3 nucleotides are TGCAGCGTTGAAGAAGCGACAGGCTTAGGAAACACCATATATTTT. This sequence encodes CSVEEATGLGNTIYF.

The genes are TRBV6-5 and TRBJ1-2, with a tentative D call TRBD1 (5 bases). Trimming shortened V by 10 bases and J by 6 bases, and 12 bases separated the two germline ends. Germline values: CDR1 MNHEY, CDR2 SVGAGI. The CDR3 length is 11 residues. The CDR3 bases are TGTGCCACCTACGGGGCAGATGGCTACACCTTC. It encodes CATYGADGYTF.

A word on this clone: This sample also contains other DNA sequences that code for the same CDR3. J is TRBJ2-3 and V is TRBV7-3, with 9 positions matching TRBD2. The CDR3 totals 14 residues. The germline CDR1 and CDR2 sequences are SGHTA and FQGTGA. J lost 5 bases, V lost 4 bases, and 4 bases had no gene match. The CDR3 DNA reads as TGTGCCAGCAGCTCGACTAGCGGACGAGATACGCAGTATTTT. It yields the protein CASSSTSGRDTQYF.

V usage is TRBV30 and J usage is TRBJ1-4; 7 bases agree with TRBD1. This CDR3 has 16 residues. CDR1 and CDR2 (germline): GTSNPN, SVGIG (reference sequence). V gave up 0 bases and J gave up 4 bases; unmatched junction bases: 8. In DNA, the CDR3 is TGTGCCTGGAGTGTACGACAGGGAATACTTAATGAAAAACTGTTTTTT. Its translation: CAWSVRQGILNEKLFF.

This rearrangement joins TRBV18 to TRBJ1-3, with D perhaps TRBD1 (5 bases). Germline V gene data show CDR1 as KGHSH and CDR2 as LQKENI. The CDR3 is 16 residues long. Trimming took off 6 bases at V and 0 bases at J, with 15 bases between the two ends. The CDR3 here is CASSLTDNSSGNTIYF. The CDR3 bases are TGTGCCAGCTCCCTGACAGACAATAGCTCTGGAAACACCATATATTTT.

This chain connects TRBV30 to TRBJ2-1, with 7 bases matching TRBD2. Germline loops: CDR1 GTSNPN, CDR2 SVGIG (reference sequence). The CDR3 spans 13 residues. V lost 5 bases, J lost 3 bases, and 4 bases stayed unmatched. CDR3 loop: CAWDSGFYNEQFF. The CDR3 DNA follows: TGTGCCTGGGATAGCGGGTTCTACAATGAGCAGTTCTTC.

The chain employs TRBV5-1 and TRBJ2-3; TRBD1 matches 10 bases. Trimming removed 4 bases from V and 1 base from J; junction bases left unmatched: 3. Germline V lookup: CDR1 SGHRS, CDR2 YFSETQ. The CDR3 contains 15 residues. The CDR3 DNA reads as TGCGCCAGCAGCCACGGGACAGGGGGCACAGATACGCAGTATTTT. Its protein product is CASSHGTGGTDTQYF.

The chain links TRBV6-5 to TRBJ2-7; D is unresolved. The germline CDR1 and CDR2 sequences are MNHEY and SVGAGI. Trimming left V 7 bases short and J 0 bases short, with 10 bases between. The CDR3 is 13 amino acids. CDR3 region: CASTWGGSYEQYF. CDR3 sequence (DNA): TGTGCCAGCACCTGGGGTGGCTCCTACGAGCAGTACTTC.

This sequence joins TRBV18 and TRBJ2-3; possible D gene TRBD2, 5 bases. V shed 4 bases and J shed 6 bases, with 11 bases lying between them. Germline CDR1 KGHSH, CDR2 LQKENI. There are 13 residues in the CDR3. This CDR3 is CASSRTLGDTQYF. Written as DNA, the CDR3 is TGTGCCAGCTCACGTACACTAGGGGATACGCAGTATTTT.

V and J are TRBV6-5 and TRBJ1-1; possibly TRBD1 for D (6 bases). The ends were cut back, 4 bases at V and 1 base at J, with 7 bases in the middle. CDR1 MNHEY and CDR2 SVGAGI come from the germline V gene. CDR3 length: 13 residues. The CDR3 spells CASSSDRNTEAFF. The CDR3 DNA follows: TGTGCCAGCAGTTCGGACAGGAACACTGAAGCTTTCTTT.

CDR3 amino acids: CASRGGRSGANVLTF. As DNA, the CDR3 is TGTGCCAGCAGGGGAGGGAGATCTGGGGCCAACGTCCTGACTTTC. The chain joins TRBV6-1 to TRBJ2-6; 7 nucleotides match TRBD2. V gave up 6 bases and J gave up 1 base; unmatched junction bases: 3. Per germline, CDR1 MNHNS and CDR2 SASEGT. CDR3 size: 15 residues.

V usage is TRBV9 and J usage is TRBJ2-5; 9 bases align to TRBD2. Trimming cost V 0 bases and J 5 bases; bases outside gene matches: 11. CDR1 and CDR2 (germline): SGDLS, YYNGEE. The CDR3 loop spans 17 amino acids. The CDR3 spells CASSVGPAGGPQETQYF. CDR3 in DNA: TGTGCCAGCAGCGTAGGTCCAGCGGGGGGCCCCCAGGAGACCCAGTACTTC. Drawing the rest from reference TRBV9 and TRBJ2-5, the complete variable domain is DSGVTQTPKHLITATGQRVTLRCSPRSGDLSVYWYQQSLDQGLQFLIQYYNGEERAKGNILERFSAQQFPDLHSELNLSSLELGDSALYFCASSVGPAGGPQETQYFGPGTRLLVL.

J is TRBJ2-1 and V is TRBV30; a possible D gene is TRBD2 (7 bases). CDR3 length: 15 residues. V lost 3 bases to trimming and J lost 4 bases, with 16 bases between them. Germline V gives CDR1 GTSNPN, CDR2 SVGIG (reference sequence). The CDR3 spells CAWSSAGTNYNEQFF. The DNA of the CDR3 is TGTGCCTGGAGCTCAGCGGGGACAAATTACAATGAGCAGTTCTTC. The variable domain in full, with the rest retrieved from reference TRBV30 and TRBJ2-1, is SQTIHQWPATLVQPVGSPLSLECTVEGTSNPNLYWYRQAAGRGLQLLFYSVGIGQISSEVPQNLSASRPQDRQFILSSKKLLLSDSGFYLCAWSSAGTNYNEQFFGPGTRLTVL.

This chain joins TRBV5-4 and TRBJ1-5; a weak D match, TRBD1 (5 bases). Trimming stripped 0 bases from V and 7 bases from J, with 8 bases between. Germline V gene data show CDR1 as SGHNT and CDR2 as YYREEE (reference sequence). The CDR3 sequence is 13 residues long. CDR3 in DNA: TGTGCCAGCAGCTTGGTAGGGGAACAGCCCCAGCATTTT. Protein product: CASSLVGEQPQHF.

The CDR3, as DNA: TGTGCTAGTGGTCAGGGACAGGGGGAGACCCAGTACTTC. Its translation is CASGQGQGETQYF. The rearrangement links TRBV12-5 to TRBJ2-5, with 10 bases fitting TRBD1. After removal of 5 bases from V and 5 bases from J, the junction contained 2 bases not matched to a gene. Germline V CDR1 and CDR2: LGHNT, FRNRAP. This CDR3 has 13 residues.

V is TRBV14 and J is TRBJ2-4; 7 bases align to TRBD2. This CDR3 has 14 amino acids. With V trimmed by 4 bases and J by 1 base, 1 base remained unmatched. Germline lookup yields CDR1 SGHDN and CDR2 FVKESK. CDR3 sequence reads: CASSLGGAKNIQYF. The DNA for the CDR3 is TGTGCCAGCAGCCTGGGGGGGGCCAAAAACATTCAGTACTTC.

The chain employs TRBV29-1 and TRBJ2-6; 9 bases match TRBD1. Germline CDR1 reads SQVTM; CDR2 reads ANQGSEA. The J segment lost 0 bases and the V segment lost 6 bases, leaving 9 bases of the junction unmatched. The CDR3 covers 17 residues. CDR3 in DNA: TGCAGCGTAATTGCCGGGACAGGGATCTCTGGGGCCAACGTCCTGACTTTC. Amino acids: CSVIAGTGISGANVLTF.

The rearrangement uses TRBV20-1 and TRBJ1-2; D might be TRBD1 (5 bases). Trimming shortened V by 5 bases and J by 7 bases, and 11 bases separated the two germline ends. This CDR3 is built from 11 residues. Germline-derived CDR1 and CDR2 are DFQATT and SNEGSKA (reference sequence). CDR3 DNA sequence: TGCAGTGCTCCGTGGAGGGGTGGCTACACCTTC. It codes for CSAPWRGGYTF.

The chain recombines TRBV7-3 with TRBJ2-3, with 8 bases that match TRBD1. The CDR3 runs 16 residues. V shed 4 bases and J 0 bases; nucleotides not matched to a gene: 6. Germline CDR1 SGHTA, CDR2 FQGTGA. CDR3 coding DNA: TGTGCCAGCAGCTACCGACAGGGGTTAAGCACAGATACGCAGTATTTT. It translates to CASSYRQGLSTDTQYF.

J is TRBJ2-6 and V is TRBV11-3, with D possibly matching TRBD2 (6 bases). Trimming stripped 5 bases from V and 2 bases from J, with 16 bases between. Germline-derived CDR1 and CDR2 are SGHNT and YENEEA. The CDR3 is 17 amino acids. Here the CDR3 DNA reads TGTGCCAGCAGCCAAAGGGGAGGACCCACTGGGGCCAACGTCCTGACTTTC. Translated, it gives CASSQRGGPTGANVLTF.

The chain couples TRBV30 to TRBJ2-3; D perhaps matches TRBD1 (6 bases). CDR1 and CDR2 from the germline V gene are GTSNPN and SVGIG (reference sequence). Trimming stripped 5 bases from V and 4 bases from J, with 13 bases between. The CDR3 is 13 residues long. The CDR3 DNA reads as TGTGCCTGGGGGGGCCGTAGGGCAGATACGCAGTATTTT. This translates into CAWGGRRADTQYF.

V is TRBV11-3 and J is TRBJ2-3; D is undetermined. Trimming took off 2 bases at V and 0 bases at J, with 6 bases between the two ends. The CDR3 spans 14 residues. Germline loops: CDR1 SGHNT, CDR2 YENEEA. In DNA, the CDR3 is TGTGCCAGCAGCTTACGTCCAAGCACAGATACGCAGTATTTT. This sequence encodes CASSLRPSTDTQYF.

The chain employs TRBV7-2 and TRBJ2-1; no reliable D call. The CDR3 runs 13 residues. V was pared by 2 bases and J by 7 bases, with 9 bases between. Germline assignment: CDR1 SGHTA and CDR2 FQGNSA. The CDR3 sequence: CASSLRLPNEQFF. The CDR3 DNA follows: TGTGCCAGCAGCTTACGGCTCCCAAATGAGCAGTTCTTC.

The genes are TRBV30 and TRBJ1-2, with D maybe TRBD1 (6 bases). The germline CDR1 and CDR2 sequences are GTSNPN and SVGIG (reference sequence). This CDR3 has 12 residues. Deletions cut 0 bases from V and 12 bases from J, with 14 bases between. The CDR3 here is CAWSVFLGAHTF. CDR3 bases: TGTGCCTGGAGTGTCTTTTTGGGGGCACACACCTTC.

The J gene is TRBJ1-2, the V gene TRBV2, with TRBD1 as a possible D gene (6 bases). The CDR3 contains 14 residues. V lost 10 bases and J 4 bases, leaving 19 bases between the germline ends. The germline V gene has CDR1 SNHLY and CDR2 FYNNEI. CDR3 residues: CAIPGGLEGYGYTF. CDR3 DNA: TGTGCCATCCCGGGGGGGCTTGAGGGCTATGGCTACACCTTC.

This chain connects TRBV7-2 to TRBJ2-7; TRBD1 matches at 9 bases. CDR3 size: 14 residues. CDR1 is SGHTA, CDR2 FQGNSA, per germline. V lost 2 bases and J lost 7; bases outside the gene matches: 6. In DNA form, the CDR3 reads TGTGCCAGCAGCTTATCGGGACAGGGAGGAGAGCAGTACTTC. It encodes CASSLSGQGGEQYF.

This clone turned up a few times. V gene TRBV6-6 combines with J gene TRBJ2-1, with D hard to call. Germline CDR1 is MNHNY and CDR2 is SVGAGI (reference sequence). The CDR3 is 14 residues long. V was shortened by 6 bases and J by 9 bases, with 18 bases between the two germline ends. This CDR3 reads CASRMEWGISEQFF. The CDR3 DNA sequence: TGTGCCAGCAGGATGGAGTGGGGTATAAGTGAGCAGTTCTTC.

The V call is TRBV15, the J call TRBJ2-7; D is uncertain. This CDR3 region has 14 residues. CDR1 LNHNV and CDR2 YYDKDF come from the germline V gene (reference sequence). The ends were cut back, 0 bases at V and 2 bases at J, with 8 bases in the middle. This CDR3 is CATSRDSPTYEQYF. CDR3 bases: TGTGCCACCAGCAGAGATAGCCCTACCTACGAGCAGTACTTC.

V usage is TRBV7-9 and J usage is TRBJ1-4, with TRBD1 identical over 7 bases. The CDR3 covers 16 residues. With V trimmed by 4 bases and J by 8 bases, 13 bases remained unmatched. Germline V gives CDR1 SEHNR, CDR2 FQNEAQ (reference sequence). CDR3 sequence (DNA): TGTGCCAGCAGCTCTGGGCCGACAGGGCCTCGGGAAAAACTGTTTTTT. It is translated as CASSSGPTGPREKLFF.